These 14 T cell receptor beta chains share one sample of origin, sequenced in a study of CD4+ T cells in melanoma. The repertoire was sequenced with immunoSEQ multiplex PCR; TCRdb's copy has only in-frame clones and lacks some. The sample contains 15,000 or so clones, approximately 76% of which appear only once. What was sequenced was cells from a culture (not recorded whether cultured in vitro). The receptors come from a human donor with melanoma.

There are a few counts of this clone. This chain joins TRBV5-1 and TRBJ1-1, with a possible D match to TRBD1 (6 bases). Trimming removed 0 bases from V and 1 base from J, with 10 bases in between. Looked up from germline, CDR1 is SGHRS and CDR2 is YFSETQ. The CDR3 loop spans 15 amino acids. Here the CDR3 reads CASSLVAGANTEAFF. For the CDR3, the DNA is TGCGCCAGCAGCTTGGTGGCAGGGGCGAACACTGAAGCTTTCTTT. The variable domain in full, completed from reference TRBV5-1 and TRBJ1-1, reads KAGVTQTPRYLIKTRGQQVTLSCSPISGHRSVSWYQQTPGQGLQFLFEYFSETQRNKGNFPGRFSGRQFSNSRSEMNVSTLELGDSALYLCASSLVAGANTEAFFGQGTRLTVV.

The genes are TRBV4-1 and TRBJ2-2; TRBD2 matches at 9 bases. There are 15 residues in the CDR3. J gave up 8 bases and V 4 bases, and 8 bases lay outside the gene matches. Germline-derived CDR1 and CDR2 are MGHRA and YSYEKL. The CDR3, as DNA: TGCGCCAGCAGCCCTTTAGCGGGGGCCAGGGGGGAGCTGTTTTTT. Amino acid sequence: CASSPLAGARGELFF.

The chain carries TRBV10-2 and TRBJ2-1; D remains unclear. The V and J ends lost 3 bases and 4 bases respectively, with 22 bases between them. Germline lookup yields CDR1 WSHSY and CDR2 SAAADI. The CDR3 sequence is 18 residues long. CDR3 in DNA: TGCGCCAGCAGTGACGAGTACGGAGTCATCCCCGTATACAATGAGCAGTTCTTC. Its translation: CASSDEYGVIPVYNEQFF.

The chain uses TRBV4-1 and TRBJ1-5; TRBD1 agrees at 10 bases. The CDR3 sequence is 14 residues long. V was clipped by 4 bases and J by 7 bases; unmatched bases: 4. CDR1 is MGHRA and CDR2 is YSYEKL in the germline V gene. This chain's CDR3 is CASSLGQGEQPQHF. In DNA form, the CDR3 reads TGCGCCAGCAGCCTAGGACAGGGGGAGCAGCCCCAGCATTTT.

This clone has a single count. The V and J genes are TRBV5-1 and TRBJ1-5; D might be TRBD1 (5 bases). The germline V gene encodes CDR1 SGHRS and CDR2 YFSETQ. The CDR3 loop spans 13 amino acids. Trimming cost V 3 bases and J 3 bases, with 7 bases left between them. The CDR3 spells CASSWGINQPQHF. The CDR3 region has the DNA TGCGCCAGCAGCTGGGGGATCAATCAGCCCCAGCATTTT.

The chain is built from TRBV28 and TRBJ2-7; D is ambiguous. Per the germline V gene, CDR1 is MDHEN and CDR2 is SYDVKM. The CDR3 runs 12 residues. V was shortened by 3 bases and J by 8 bases, with 11 bases between the two germline ends. The CDR3 nucleotides are TGTGCCAGCAGTTTTGTGGAATACAAGCAGTACTTC. Amino acids: CASSFVEYKQYF.

The chain couples TRBV7-9 to TRBJ1-1; no definite D call. Germline V gene sequence: CDR1 SEHNR, CDR2 FQNEAQ (reference sequence). Trimming pared 5 bases from V and 8 bases from J, leaving 12 bases between. This CDR3 comprises 12 residues. CDR3 in DNA: TGTGCCAGCAGCCCTATGGTTGTCGAAGCTTTCTTT. Residues: CASSPMVVEAFF.

This clone has a handful of counts. V gene TRBV19 combines with J gene TRBJ1-4; D unclear. The germline V gene has CDR1 LNHDA and CDR2 SQIVND (reference sequence). CDR3 length equals 15 residues. Trimming took off 6 bases at V and 0 bases at J, with 11 bases between the two ends. The CDR3 spells CASSDTGATNEKLFF. The CDR3, as DNA: TGTGCCAGTAGCGATACCGGTGCAACTAATGAAAAACTGTTTTTT. The variable domain in full, completed from reference TRBV19 and TRBJ1-4, reads DGGITQSPKYLFRKEGQNVTLSCEQNLNHDAMYWYRQDPGQGLRLIYYSQIVNDFQKGDIAEGYSVSREKKESFPLTVTSAQKNPTAFYLCASSDTGATNEKLFFGSGTQLSVL.

J is TRBJ1-2 and V is TRBV30; 8 bases align to TRBD1. Germline V gives CDR1 GTSNPN, CDR2 SVGIG (reference sequence). The CDR3 length is 13 residues. With V trimmed by 5 bases and J by 9 bases, 11 bases remained unmatched. CDR3 in DNA: TGTGCCTGGCTCGGACAGGGTTTTAAGAGCTACACCTTC. Its translation: CAWLGQGFKSYTF.

The chain uses TRBV5-1 and TRBJ2-3; 8 bases fit TRBD2. The CDR3 consists of 16 residues. Trimming cost V 1 base and J 0 bases; bases outside gene matches: 4. The germline V gene has CDR1 SGHRS and CDR2 YFSETQ. The CDR3 DNA is TGCGCCAGCAGCTTGTTGGGGACTAGAAGCACAGATACGCAGTATTTT. It yields the protein CASSLLGTRSTDTQYF.

The count of this clone is one. The rearrangement uses TRBV2 and TRBJ2-1, with a possible D match to TRBD2 (6 bases). V was pared by 6 bases and J by 5 bases, with 17 bases between. CDR3 length: 15 amino acids. Germline V gene lookup returns CDR1 SNHLY and CDR2 FYNNEI. For the CDR3, the DNA is TGTGCCAGCAGCGCCCTCGGGACTCCCGACAATGAGCAGTTCTTC. Translation gives CASSALGTPDNEQFF.

This chain joins TRBV19 and TRBJ2-1, with 9 bases lining up with TRBD2. Germline CDR1 LNHDA, CDR2 SQIVND (reference sequence). This CDR3 is 16 amino acids long. Trimming took 5 bases from V and 0 from J; bases not matched to a gene: 5. The CDR3 DNA follows: TGTGCCAGTAGTCGAGCAGCGGGGGGCTCCTACAATGAGCAGTTCTTC. Protein: CASSRAAGGSYNEQFF.

The chain employs TRBV7-9 and TRBJ2-7; a weak D match, TRBD2 (5 bases). The length of the CDR3 is 14 residues. The germline gives CDR1 SEHNR, CDR2 FQNEAQ (reference sequence). Trimming shortened V by 1 base and J by 2 bases, and 9 bases separated the two germline ends. CDR3: CASSLGGGPYEQYF. The CDR3 DNA sequence: TGTGCCAGCAGCTTAGGAGGAGGACCCTACGAGCAGTACTTC. Full variable domain (remainder filled in from reference TRBV7-9 and TRBJ2-7): DTGVSQNPRHKITKRGQNVTFRCDPISEHNRLYWYRQTLGQGPEFLTYFQNEAQLEKSRLLSDRFSAERPKGSFSTLEIQRTEQGDSAMYLCASSLGGGPYEQYFGPGTRLTVT.

This sequence joins TRBV6-5 and TRBJ2-3, with a tentative D call TRBD2 (5 bases). V lost 7 bases and J 3 bases, leaving 11 bases between the germline ends. This CDR3 has 13 amino acids. Germline V lookup: CDR1 MNHEY, CDR2 SVGAGI. The CDR3 is CASTPPGTDTQYF. The CDR3 DNA is TGTGCCAGCACCCCGCCGGGGACAGATACGCAGTATTTT.